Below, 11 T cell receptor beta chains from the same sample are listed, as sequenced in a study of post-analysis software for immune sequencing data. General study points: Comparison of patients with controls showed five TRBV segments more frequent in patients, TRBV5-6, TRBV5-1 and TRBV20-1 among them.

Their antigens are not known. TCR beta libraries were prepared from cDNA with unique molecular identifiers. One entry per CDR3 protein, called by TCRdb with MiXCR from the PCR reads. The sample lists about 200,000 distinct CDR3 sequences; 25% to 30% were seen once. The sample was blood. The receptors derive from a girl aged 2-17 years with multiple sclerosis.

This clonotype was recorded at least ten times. The CDR3: CSAGRTAGVLATDTQYF. DNA of the CDR3: TGCAGTGCTGGTCGCACGGCGGGAGTTCTGGCAACAGATACGCAGTATTTT. The chain is built from TRBV20-1 and TRBJ2-3; 7 nucleotides line up with TRBD2. Germline CDR1 reads DFQATT; CDR2 reads SNEGSKA (reference sequence). The length of the CDR3 is 17 residues. With V trimmed by 5 bases and J by 3 bases, 17 bases remained unmatched.

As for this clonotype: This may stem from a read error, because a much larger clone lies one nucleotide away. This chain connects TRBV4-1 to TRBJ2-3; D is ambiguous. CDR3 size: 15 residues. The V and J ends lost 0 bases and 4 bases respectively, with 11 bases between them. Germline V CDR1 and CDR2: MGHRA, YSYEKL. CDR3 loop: CASSQDAVLADTQYF. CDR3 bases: TGCGCCAGCAGCCAAGATGCCGTATTAGCAGATACGCAGTATTTT.

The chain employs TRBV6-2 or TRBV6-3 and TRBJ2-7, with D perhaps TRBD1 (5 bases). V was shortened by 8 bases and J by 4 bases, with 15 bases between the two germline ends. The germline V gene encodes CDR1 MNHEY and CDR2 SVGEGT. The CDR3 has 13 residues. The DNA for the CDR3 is TGTGCCAGCGCACAACGACAGAGATACGAGCAGTACTTC. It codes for CASAQRQRYEQYF.

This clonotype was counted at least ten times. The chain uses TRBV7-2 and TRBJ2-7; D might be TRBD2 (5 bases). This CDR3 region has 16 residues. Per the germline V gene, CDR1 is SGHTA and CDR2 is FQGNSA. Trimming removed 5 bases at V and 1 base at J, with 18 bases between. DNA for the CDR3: TGTGCCAGCAGCCGTACCCGGGATCGGAGTTCCTACGAGCAGTACTTC. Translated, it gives CASSRTRDRSSYEQYF.

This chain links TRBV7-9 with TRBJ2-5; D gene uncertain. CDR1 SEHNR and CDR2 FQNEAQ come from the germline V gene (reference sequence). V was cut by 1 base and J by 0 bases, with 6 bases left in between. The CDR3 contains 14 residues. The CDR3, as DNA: TGTGCCAGCAGCTTAGTTACTGACCAAGAGACCCAGTACTTC. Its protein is CASSLVTDQETQYF.

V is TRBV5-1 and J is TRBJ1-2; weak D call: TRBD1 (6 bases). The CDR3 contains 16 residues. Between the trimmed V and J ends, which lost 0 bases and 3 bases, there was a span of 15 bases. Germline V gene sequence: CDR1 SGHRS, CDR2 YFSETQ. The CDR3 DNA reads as TGCGCCAGCAGCTTGGGGGGAAACAGGGAATACTATGGCTACACCTTC. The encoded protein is CASSLGGNREYYGYTF. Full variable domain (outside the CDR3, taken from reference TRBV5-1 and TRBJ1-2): KAGVTQTPRYLIKTRGQQVTLSCSPISGHRSVSWYQQTPGQGLQFLFEYFSETQRNKGNFPGRFSGRQFSNSRSEMNVSTLELGDSALYLCASSLGGNREYYGYTFGSGTRLTVV.

The CDR3: CASSEGGGLYEQYF. CDR3 DNA sequence: TGCGCCAGCAGTGAGGGGGGCGGGCTATACGAGCAGTACTTC. The chain couples TRBV10-2 to TRBJ2-7, with a possible D match to TRBD1 (6 bases). Germline CDR1 reads WSHSY; CDR2 reads SAAADI. V shed 2 bases and J shed 4 bases, with 12 bases lying between them. This CDR3 has 14 amino acids.

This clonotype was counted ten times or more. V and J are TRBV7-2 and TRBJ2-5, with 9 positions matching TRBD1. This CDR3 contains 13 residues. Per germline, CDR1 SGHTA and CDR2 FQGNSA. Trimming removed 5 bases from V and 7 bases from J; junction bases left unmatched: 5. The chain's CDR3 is CASSQDRGATQYF. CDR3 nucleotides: TGTGCCAGCAGCCAAGACAGGGGGGCGACCCAGTACTTC.

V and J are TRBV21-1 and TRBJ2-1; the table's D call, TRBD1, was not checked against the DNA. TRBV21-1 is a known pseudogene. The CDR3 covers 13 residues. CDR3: CAIPGPNFYEQFF. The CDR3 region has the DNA TGTGCCATTCCGGGACCGAATTTCTACGAGCAGTTCTTC.

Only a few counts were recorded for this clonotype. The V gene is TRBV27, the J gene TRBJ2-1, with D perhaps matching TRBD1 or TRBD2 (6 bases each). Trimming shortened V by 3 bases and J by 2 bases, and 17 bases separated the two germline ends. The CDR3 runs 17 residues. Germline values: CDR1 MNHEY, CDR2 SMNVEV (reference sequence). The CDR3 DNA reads TGTGCCAGCAGTTTGGATAAGGGGGGCTTTACCTACAATGAGCAGTTCTTC. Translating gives CASSLDKGGFTYNEQFF.

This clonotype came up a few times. This CDR3 reads CASSKGQENIQYF. For the CDR3, the DNA is TGTGCCAGCAGCAAGGGACAGGAAAACATTCAGTACTTC. The chain links TRBV21-1 to TRBJ2-4; the D call in the table, TRBD1, was not verified against the DNA. TRBV21-1 is reported as a pseudogene. The CDR3 has 13 amino acids.